The 15 T cell receptor beta chains presented below share a single source sample, sequenced in a study of PD-L1 blockade in urothelial cancer. The protocol was immunoSEQ multiplex PCR, while the TCRdb copy is restricted to in-frame clones and leaves out a portion. The repertoire holds tens of thousands of clones, 60% to 85% seen once, with 3.6% in the top ten. Sequencing was performed on PBMCs, taken around atezolizumab (anti-PD-L1) treatment. Receptors were obtained from a man in his 70s with urothelial cancer.

This rearrangement joins TRBV5-4 to TRBJ2-3; TRBD2 is a possible D gene (5 bases). The CDR3 totals 15 residues. Per the germline V gene, CDR1 is SGHNT and CDR2 is YYREEE (reference sequence). Between the trimmed V and J ends, which lost 4 bases and 0 bases, there was a span of 12 bases. The CDR3 loop reads CASSAGAPSTDTQYF. In DNA form, the CDR3 reads TGTGCCAGCAGCGCGGGCGCTCCTAGCACAGATACGCAGTATTTT.

V and J are TRBV18 and TRBJ2-5, with 11 bases aligning to TRBD2. The CDR3 runs to 16 residues. Germline assignment: CDR1 KGHSH and CDR2 LQKENI. Trimming removed 0 bases from V and 4 bases from J; junction bases left unmatched: 4. Written as DNA, the CDR3 is TGTGCCAGCTCACCACCGACTAGCGGGATCTCAGAGACCCAGTACTTC. It translates to CASSPPTSGISETQYF.

The V call is TRBV19, the J call TRBJ2-3; 8 bases fit TRBD1. This CDR3 has 15 amino acids. CDR1 is LNHDA and CDR2 is SQIVND in the germline V gene (reference sequence). After removal of 4 bases from V and 3 bases from J, the junction contained 6 bases not matched to a gene. For the CDR3, the DNA is TGTGCCAGTAGTAGGACGACAGGGGCTACAGATACGCAGTATTTT. It yields the protein CASSRTTGATDTQYF.

This chain uses TRBV10-3 with TRBJ1-2; 8 bases line up with TRBD1. The CDR3 totals 16 residues. Germline CDR1 reads ENHRY; CDR2 reads SYGVKD. V lost 0 bases, J lost 4 bases, and 7 bases stayed unmatched. CDR3 region: CAISESSGQGVYGYTF. The CDR3 DNA follows: TGTGCCATCAGTGAGTCGAGTGGACAGGGAGTCTATGGCTACACCTTC.

This clone has just one count. The genes are TRBV10-3 and TRBJ2-1; 8 nucleotides match TRBD2. CDR1 is ENHRY and CDR2 is SYGVKD in the germline V gene. The CDR3 runs to 14 residues. After removal of 11 bases from V and 6 bases from J, the junction contained 12 bases not matched to a gene. The CDR3 bases are TGTGCCGTCTCCGCGGGGGGCCTCGGCAATGAGCAGTTCTTC. This encodes CAVSAGGLGNEQFF.

The chain joins TRBV4-1 to TRBJ2-2, with TRBD2 identical over 15 bases. CDR1 and CDR2 from the germline V gene are MGHRA and YSYEKL. CDR3 length: 18 amino acids. The V gene end was trimmed by 0 bases and the J gene end by 7 bases; junction bases not matched to a gene: 6. The CDR3 here is CASSQDERTSGRGGELFF. CDR3 DNA sequence: TGCGCCAGCAGCCAAGATGAGCGGACTAGCGGGAGGGGCGGGGAGCTGTTTTTT.

This clone was counted at least ten times. Additional DNA sequences in this sample encode the identical CDR3. The chain links TRBV5-4 to TRBJ2-2; TRBD1 matches at 7 bases. The germline gives CDR1 SGHNT, CDR2 YYREEE (reference sequence). V was pared by 4 bases and J by 0 bases, with 3 bases of the junction left unmatched. CDR3 length: 15 amino acids. DNA of the CDR3: TGTGCCAGCAGCAGGGACAGAGCGAACACCGGGGAGCTGTTTTTT. Its protein product is CASSRDRANTGELFF.

This clone occurred a few times. The chain recombines TRBV4-1 with TRBJ1-4; 10 bases match TRBD1. Germline CDR1 is MGHRA and CDR2 is YSYEKL. The ends lost 0 bases at V and 8 bases at J; junction bases unmatched: 12. CDR3 length: 18 amino acids. The CDR3 coding sequence is TGCGCCAGCAGCCAAGAATGGGACAGGGGCCGCGTAAGGGAAAAACTGTTTTTT. It codes for CASSQEWDRGRVREKLFF.

This clone appeared a single time. V usage is TRBV18 and J usage is TRBJ2-3, with 13 bases identical to TRBD2. Germline assignment: CDR1 KGHSH and CDR2 LQKENI. This CDR3 comprises 18 residues. The ends lost 1 base at V and 5 bases at J; junction bases unmatched: 9. The CDR3 DNA sequence: TGTGCCAGCTCACCACGCCAACTAGCGGGGGGGCTTGGAGATACGCAGTATTTT. Its protein is CASSPRQLAGGLGDTQYF.

This clone was detected only once. The chain is built from TRBV5-1 and TRBJ2-1; 15 nucleotides line up with TRBD2. Trimming took 5 bases from V and 8 from J; bases not matched to a gene: 5. Germline V gives CDR1 SGHRS, CDR2 YFSETQ. The CDR3 is 15 residues long. The CDR3 DNA is TGCGCCAGCAGACCGCGGACTAGCGGGGGGGATGAGCAGTTCTTC. Protein sequence: CASRPRTSGGDEQFF.

The chain has TRBV9 and TRBJ1-1; weak D call: TRBD1 (5 bases). CDR3 length equals 14 residues. V was pared by 2 bases and J by 2 bases, with 10 bases between. CDR1 and CDR2 from the germline V gene are SGDLS and YYNGEE. CDR3 DNA sequence: TGTGCCAGCAGCGTGGGGCGATTCAACACTGAAGCTTTCTTT. Amino acid sequence: CASSVGRFNTEAFF.

This chain links TRBV10-3 with TRBJ2-3; 7 bases fit TRBD2. From germline, CDR1 is ENHRY and CDR2 SYGVKD. Trimming at V came to 5 bases and at J to 0 bases, leaving 8 bases not matched to a gene. This CDR3 is 16 amino acids long. The CDR3 reads CAISPLGAGSTDTQYF. The DNA of the CDR3 is TGTGCCATCAGTCCCCTTGGAGCGGGGAGCACAGATACGCAGTATTTT.

The V and J genes are TRBV5-4 and TRBJ2-3; maybe TRBD2 (6 bases). The V end lost 5 bases, the J end lost 0 bases, and 13 bases lay between the germline ends. The CDR3 extends over 15 amino acids. The V gene's germline CDR1 is SGHNT and CDR2 YYREEE (reference sequence). This CDR3 reads CASSQPGLSTDTQYF. CDR3 nucleotides: TGTGCCAGCAGTCAGCCGGGACTGAGCACAGATACGCAGTATTTT.

The V and J genes are TRBV25-1 and TRBJ1-2, with TRBD1 identical over 10 bases. Germline V lookup: CDR1 MGHDK, CDR2 SYGVNS. CDR3 length equals 13 residues. The ends lost 5 bases at V and 7 bases at J; junction bases unmatched: 4. Here the CDR3 DNA reads TGTGCCAGCAGTTTAGGGGACAGGGGTGGCTACACCTTC. Translating it yields CASSLGDRGGYTF.

The rearrangement uses TRBV28 and TRBJ2-3, with 11 nucleotides matching TRBD2. J gave up 3 bases and V 4 bases, and 6 bases lay outside the gene matches. Germline V gene data show CDR1 as MDHEN and CDR2 as SYDVKM. This CDR3 has 16 amino acids. DNA of the CDR3: TGTGCCAGCAGTTCCCTAGCGGGAGGTGGGACAGATACGCAGTATTTT. It is translated as CASSSLAGGGTDTQYF.